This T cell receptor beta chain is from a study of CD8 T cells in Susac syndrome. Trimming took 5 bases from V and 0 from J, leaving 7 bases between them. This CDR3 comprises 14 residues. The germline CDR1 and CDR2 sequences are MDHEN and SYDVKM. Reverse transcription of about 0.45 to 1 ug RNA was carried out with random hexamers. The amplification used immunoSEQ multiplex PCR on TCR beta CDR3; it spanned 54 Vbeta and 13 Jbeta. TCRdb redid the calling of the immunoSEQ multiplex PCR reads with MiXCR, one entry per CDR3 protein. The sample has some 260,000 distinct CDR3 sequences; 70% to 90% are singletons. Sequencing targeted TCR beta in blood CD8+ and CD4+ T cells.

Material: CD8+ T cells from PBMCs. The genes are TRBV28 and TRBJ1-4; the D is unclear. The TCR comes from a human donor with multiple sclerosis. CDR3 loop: CASSQTSTNEKLFF. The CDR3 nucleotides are TGTGCCAGCAGTCAGACATCAACTAATGAAAAACTGTTTTTT.